The clone carrying this T cell receptor beta chain was detected ten times or more. Its antigen is unknown. TCRdb re-called the 5' RACE reads through MiXCR, storing one row per CDR3 protein. This sample has tens of thousands of distinct CDR3 sequences, with approximately 7.7% found just once. The data belong to a study of T-cell memory formation after mild COVID-19. General observations from the study: Balance between CD4 and CD8 was seen in clones contracting day 15 to 85, and a CD4+ lean was seen in later expanders.

The CDR3 runs to 15 residues. Germline V gene data show CDR1 as SGHVS and CDR2 as FNYEAQ. V shed 5 bases and J shed 7 bases, with 15 bases lying between them. The receptor was isolated from a man younger than 30 who had mild COVID-19 (a few samples of this study predate the infection). Cell type and time point are not known. Sequenced material: PBMCs or a T cell subset sorted from them (not recorded which). The genes are TRBV7-6 and TRBJ1-6; the D gene is possibly TRBD1 (6 bases). The CDR3 reads CASSLQQGRNSPLHF. The CDR3 nucleotides are TGTGCCAGCAGCCTCCAACAGGGACGGAATTCACCCCTCCACTTT.